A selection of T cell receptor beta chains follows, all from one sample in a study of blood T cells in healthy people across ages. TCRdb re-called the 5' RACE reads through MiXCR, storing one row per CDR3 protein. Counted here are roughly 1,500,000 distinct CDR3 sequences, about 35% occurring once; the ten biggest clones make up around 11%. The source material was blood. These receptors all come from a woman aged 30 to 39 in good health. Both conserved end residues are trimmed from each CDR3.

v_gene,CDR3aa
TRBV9,ASSRPGLAKNEQF
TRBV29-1,SVEWDSDEQF
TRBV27,ASSSRTPSSYNSPLH
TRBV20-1,SAKSGQFYGHT
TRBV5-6,ASSNSGGLSYEQY
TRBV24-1,ATMGLASETQY
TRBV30,AGFGGSGEQF
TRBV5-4,ASRRDRHNEQF
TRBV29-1,SVDFTGRGETQY
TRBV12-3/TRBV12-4,TSTKSTSGRAPSSYEQY
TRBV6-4,ASSDGGYGNQPQH
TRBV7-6,ASSLEGLATYNEQF
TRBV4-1,ASSQGQGGNSPLH
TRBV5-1,ASRDGSSGEQY
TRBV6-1,ASSEFQNTGELF
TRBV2,ASSETAGIAGLF
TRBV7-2,ASISRVAGNTIY
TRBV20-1,RPDTQGTYNEQF
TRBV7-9,ASSPPLIGQGAYEQY
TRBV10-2,ASSESSLSGDEQY
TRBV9,ASSAPLGVHNEQF
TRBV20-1,SARGIGLH
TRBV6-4,ASISIFEGSYEQY
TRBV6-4,ASSDSTGSGANVLT
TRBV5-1,ASSFEGQGANEQY
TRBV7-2,ASSLRSAGANVLT
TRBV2,ASSEDSGSDEQF
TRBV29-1,SVSLGVQETQY